What follows are 19 T cell receptor beta chains derived from one specimen sequenced in a study of CD8+CD57+ T cells in acquired aplastic anemia. Genomic DNA was employed as the template in profiling TCR beta VDJ and CDR3. Each CDR3 protein gets one entry after TCRdb re-called the reads with MiXCR. The table includes 55,000 to 80,000 distinct CDR3 sequences, under 65% detected once. Sequenced sample: sorted CD4+, CD8+, or CD8+CD57+ T cells (not recorded which) from PBMCs. The receptors come from a human donor in good health, serving as a control.

CDR3 sequence (DNA): TGTGCCAGCAGTGAACAACAGGGGGATGGCTACACCTTC. Translated, it gives CASSEQQGDGYTF. The V and J genes are TRBV2 and TRBJ1-2; 8 positions match TRBD1. The CDR3 sequence is 13 residues long. Germline lookup yields CDR1 SNHLY and CDR2 FYNNEI. V was clipped by 2 bases and J by 6 bases; unmatched bases: 2.

CDR3: CASSLASGANNEQFF. In DNA, the CDR3 is TGCGCCAGCAGCTTGGCTAGCGGGGCGAACAATGAGCAGTTCTTC. The chain is built from TRBV5-1 and TRBJ2-1; 9 positions match TRBD2. CDR3 length: 15 residues. In germline, CDR1 is SGHRS, CDR2 YFSETQ. Trimming cost V 0 bases and J 5 bases; bases outside gene matches: 3.

By share of the sample, this clonotype is medium-sized. The chain links TRBV7-2 to TRBJ2-3, with D hard to call. The CDR3 contains 12 residues. From germline, CDR1 is SGHTA and CDR2 FQGNSA. V was shortened by 3 bases and J by 6 bases, with 7 bases between the two germline ends. CDR3 sequence (DNA): TGTGCCAGCAGCTTCCCAAGGGATACGCAGTATTTT. This gives the protein CASSFPRDTQYF.

The V call is TRBV19, the J call TRBJ1-1; D might be TRBD1 (5 bases). The CDR3 consists of 14 residues. The V gene's germline CDR1 is LNHDA and CDR2 SQIVND (reference sequence). Between the trimmed V and J ends, which lost 6 bases and 3 bases, there was a span of 14 bases. CDR3 nucleotides: TGTGCCAGTAGGTATCGGGGACCAGACACTGAAGCTTTCTTT. Its translation: CASRYRGPDTEAFF. The full variable domain, in which reference TRBV19 and TRBJ1-1 provide the parts outside the CDR3, is DGGITQSPKYLFRKEGQNVTLSCEQNLNHDAMYWYRQDPGQGLRLIYYSQIVNDFQKGDIAEGYSVSREKKESFPLTVTSAQKNPTAFYLCASRYRGPDTEAFFGQGTRLTVV.

V is TRBV27 and J is TRBJ2-7; the match to TRBD2 covers 9 bases. Germline V gene sequence: CDR1 MNHEY, CDR2 SMNVEV (reference sequence). The CDR3 loop spans 14 amino acids. The V and J ends lost 6 bases and 6 bases, in that order; junction bases with no gene match: 9. CDR3 DNA: TGTGCCAGCAGCGCGGGACTAGCCGGGTGCGAGCAGTACTTC. It translates to CASSAGLAGCEQYF.

V is TRBV10-2 and J is TRBJ2-1, with TRBD2 as a possible D gene (6 bases). This CDR3 region has 18 residues. Trimming took 5 bases from V and 5 from J, leaving 25 bases between them. In germline, CDR1 is WSHSY, CDR2 SAAADI. The CDR3: CASSKVGRQTQRNNEQFF. The CDR3 DNA sequence: TGCGCCAGCAGTAAAGTTGGGAGGCAGACTCAACGGAACAATGAGCAGTTCTTC.

This clonotype ranks as medium-sized (0.01 to 0.1%). The gene calls are TRBV7-8 and TRBJ2-7; TRBD1 agrees at 7 bases. The J segment lost 7 bases and the V segment lost 4 bases, leaving 4 bases of the junction unmatched. Germline CDR1 reads SGHVS; CDR2 reads FQNEAQ. The CDR3 contains 12 residues. DNA for the CDR3: TGTGCCAGCAGCTGGGACAGCCTAGAGCAGTACTTC. It yields the protein CASSWDSLEQYF.

The chain links TRBV12-3 or TRBV12-4 to TRBJ1-6; D is unresolved. Deletions cut 6 bases from V and 12 bases from J, with 18 bases between. The CDR3 contains 14 residues. In nucleotides, the CDR3 is TGTGCCAGCAGCATTGACGGTAGAATTCAACCCCTCCACTTT. Protein: CASSIDGRIQPLHF.

V and J are TRBV19 and TRBJ1-3; D remains ambiguous. Looked up from germline, CDR1 is LNHDA and CDR2 is SQIVND (reference sequence). This CDR3 is built from 13 residues. V was clipped by 4 bases and J by 0 bases, with 4 bases between them. CDR3 loop: CASSRASGNTIYF. The CDR3 coding sequence is TGTGCCAGTAGTAGGGCCTCTGGAAACACCATATATTTT.

The chain recombines TRBV15 with TRBJ1-2; a weak D match, TRBD1 (5 bases). The germline gives CDR1 LNHNV, CDR2 YYDKDF (reference sequence). The CDR3 is 17 amino acids. V gave up 3 bases and J gave up 6 bases, with 23 bases separating them. CDR3 in DNA: TGTGCCACCAGCAGGTCCTTTCCCTGGCAGGGAGGAAATGGCTACACCTTC. Encoded protein: CATSRSFPWQGGNGYTF.

The rearrangement uses TRBV20-1 and TRBJ1-6, with D uncertain. In germline, CDR1 is DFQATT, CDR2 SNEGSKA (reference sequence). This CDR3 spans 12 amino acids. The V end lost 5 bases, the J end lost 13 bases, and 15 bases lay between the germline ends. The CDR3 here is CSASRSEAPLHF. DNA of the CDR3: TGCAGTGCTTCTCGTTCCGAGGCGCCCCTCCACTTT.

The genes are TRBV2 and TRBJ2-3, with a tentative D call TRBD1 (6 bases). The ends were cut back, 1 base at V and 1 base at J, with 12 bases in the middle. Germline assignment: CDR1 SNHLY and CDR2 FYNNEI. This CDR3 spans 16 amino acids. The chain's CDR3 is CASSEDEGEGTDTQYF. Here the CDR3 DNA reads TGTGCCAGCAGTGAAGATGAGGGGGAAGGCACAGATACGCAGTATTTT.

This clonotype was seen repeatedly, ten times or more. This CDR3 is CASSLGGHHYNSPLHF. CDR3 nucleotide sequence: TGTGCCAGCAGCTTGGGCGGCCACCACTATAATTCACCCCTCCACTTT. This chain uses TRBV7-2 with TRBJ1-6, with D unclear. The CDR3 totals 16 residues. V lost 3 bases and J lost 3, with 12 bases in between. The V gene's germline CDR1 is SGHTA and CDR2 FQGNSA.

Here the CDR3 reads CASRLRTSDYNEQFF. The DNA of the CDR3 is TGTGCCAGCAGGCTTAGGACTAGCGATTACAATGAGCAGTTCTTC. V is TRBV13 and J is TRBJ2-1; 9 nucleotides agree with TRBD2. After removal of 6 bases from V and 4 bases from J, the junction contained 7 bases not matched to a gene. The CDR3 contains 15 residues. The germline V gene has CDR1 PRHDT and CDR2 FYEKMQ (reference sequence). Based on the CDR3 plus reference TRBV13 and TRBJ2-1, the full variable domain is AAGVIQSPRHLIKEKRETATLKCYPIPRHDTVYWYQQGPGQDPQFLISFYEKMQSDKGSIPDRFSAQQFSDYHSELNMSSLELGDSALYFCASRLRTSDYNEQFFGPGTRLTVL.

This rearrangement joins TRBV2 to TRBJ2-1; perhaps D is TRBD1 or TRBD2 (6 bases each). Germline CDR1 is SNHLY and CDR2 is FYNNEI. The CDR3 runs 13 residues. V dropped 11 bases and J dropped 2 bases, with 13 bases sitting between them. The CDR3 nucleotides are TGTGCCGGACAGACTAGGACCTACAATGAGCAGTTCTTC. This sequence encodes CAGQTRTYNEQFF.

The rearrangement uses TRBV7-3 and TRBJ2-5, with D uncertain. Trimming removed 5 bases at V and 5 bases at J, with 12 bases between. There are 13 residues in the CDR3. CDR1 is SGHTA, CDR2 FQGTGA, per germline. CDR3 DNA sequence: TGTGCCAGCAGCCCCAATGGCATTGAGACCCAGTACTTC. Protein sequence: CASSPNGIETQYF.

The table lists this clonotype with many counts. The CDR3 bases are TGTGCCAGCAGTCCCCGGGACGGATATGGCTACACCTTC. This gives the protein CASSPRDGYGYTF. This rearrangement joins TRBV27 to TRBJ1-2, with D perhaps TRBD1 (5 bases). V was cut by 5 bases and J by 5 bases, with 12 bases left in between. The germline V gene has CDR1 MNHEY and CDR2 SMNVEV (reference sequence). The CDR3 sequence is 13 residues long.

This clonotype is judged medium-sized (0.01 to 0.1%). The CDR3 DNA reads as TGTGCCACCAGCGGTTTGGGGAATACGCAGTATTTT. Protein sequence: CATSGLGNTQYF. The chain carries TRBV15 and TRBJ2-3; D gene ambiguous. The germline V gene has CDR1 LNHNV and CDR2 YYDKDF (reference sequence). V was trimmed by 5 bases and J by 7 bases, leaving 10 bases between them. The CDR3 sequence is 12 residues long.

The CDR3 nucleotides are TGTGCCAGCAGCAGGGACAGGCCAAGCTCTGGAAACACCATATATTTT. Its protein product is CASSRDRPSSGNTIYF. The chain has TRBV11-1 and TRBJ1-3, with 8 bases that match TRBD1. This CDR3 has 16 amino acids. In germline, CDR1 is SGHAT, CDR2 FQDESV (reference sequence). Trimming removed 5 bases from V and 0 bases from J; junction bases left unmatched: 6.